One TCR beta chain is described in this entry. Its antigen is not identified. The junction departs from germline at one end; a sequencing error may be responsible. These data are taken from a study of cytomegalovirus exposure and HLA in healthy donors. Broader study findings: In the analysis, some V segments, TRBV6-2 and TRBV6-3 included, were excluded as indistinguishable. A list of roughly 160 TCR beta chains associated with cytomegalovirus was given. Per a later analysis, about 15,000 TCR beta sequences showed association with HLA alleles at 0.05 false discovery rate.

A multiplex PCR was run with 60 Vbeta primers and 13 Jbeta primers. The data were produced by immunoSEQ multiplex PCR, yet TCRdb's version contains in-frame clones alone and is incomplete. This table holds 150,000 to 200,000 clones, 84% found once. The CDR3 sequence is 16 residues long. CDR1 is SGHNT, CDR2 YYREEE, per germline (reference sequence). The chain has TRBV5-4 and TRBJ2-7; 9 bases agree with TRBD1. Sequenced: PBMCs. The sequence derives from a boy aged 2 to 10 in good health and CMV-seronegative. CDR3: CASSIRGTGLPYGQYF. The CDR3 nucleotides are TGTGCCAGCAGCATCCGGGGGACAGGGCTTCCCTACGGGCAGTACTTC.